The source of this T cell receptor (beta chain) is a study of blood T cell repertoires in COVID-19. About the research overall: The study drew acute and convalescent COVID-19 samples from the United States, Italy and Spain. T cells, B-cell-depleted T cells, or PBMCs provided the cDNA or gDNA that served as material.

V lost 3 bases, J lost 0 bases, and 18 bases lay in between. Germline V gene sequence: CDR1 ENHRY, CDR2 SYGVKD. The CDR3 contains 17 residues. As handled by the study authors: Nucleated cell number was recorded as an estimate derived from reference gene primer amplification. Method: immunoSEQ multiplex PCR; TCRdb's copy keeps in-frame clones and lacks some. V and J calls and clone size are given by that table; D and trimming were obtained from the DNA. This table holds some 200,000 clones, around 84% found once. Sequencing was done on a sample of peripheral blood. The chain uses TRBV10-3 and TRBJ2-7, with D possibly being TRBD2 (6 bases). The sequence derives from a man aged 50-59 years who had recovered from COVID-19. The chain's CDR3 is CAISDPSRATSSYEQYF. The CDR3, as DNA: TGTGCCATCAGTGACCCTAGTAGGGCGACTAGCTCCTACGAGCAGTACTTC.